These 10 T cell receptor beta chains came from one sample sequenced in a study of blood T cell repertoires in COVID-19. Using immunoSEQ multiplex PCR, the repertoire was profiled, and TCRdb retains in-frame clones only, with some absent. The profile covers around 250,000 clones, with roughly 85% appearing a single time and about 7% taken by the ten largest. The material sequenced was PBMCs or T cells enriched from blood (not recorded which). These receptors all stem from a woman aged 50 to 60 who had been exposed to COVID-19.

The chain joins TRBV30 to TRBJ1-4; 8 nucleotides agree with TRBD1. Per the germline V gene, CDR1 is GTSNPN and CDR2 is SVGIG (reference sequence). V was pared by 3 bases and J by 0 bases, with 6 bases of the junction left unmatched. This CDR3 is built from 16 residues. CDR3 coding DNA: TGTGCCTGGAGGGGACAGGCCCCTGCAACTAATGAAAAACTGTTTTTT. Amino acids: CAWRGQAPATNEKLFF.

The chain combines TRBV18 with TRBJ1-1; possible D gene TRBD1, 6 bases. The CDR3 has 13 amino acids. Germline V CDR1 and CDR2: KGHSH, LQKENI. The V end was cut by 4 bases, the J end by 4 bases, with 10 bases between. The chain's CDR3 is CASSQQGSTEAFF. For the CDR3, the DNA is TGTGCCAGCTCACAACAGGGAAGCACTGAAGCTTTCTTT.

V and J are TRBV18 and TRBJ1-5; 12 positions agree with TRBD1. The V gene end was trimmed by 1 base and the J gene end by 4 bases; junction bases not matched to a gene: 2. The CDR3 runs to 16 residues. Germline CDR1 KGHSH, CDR2 LQKENI. In DNA, the CDR3 is TGTGCCAGCTCACCACAGGGACAGGGGGCAAATCAGCCCCAGCATTTT. As protein: CASSPQGQGANQPQHF.

The V call is TRBV2, the J call TRBJ2-2; TRBD2 matches at 8 bases. Trimming took 7 bases from V and 1 from J; bases not matched to a gene: 2. Germline V lookup: CDR1 SNHLY, CDR2 FYNNEI. This CDR3 has 14 residues. CDR3 sequence reads: CASKGLVNTGELFF. CDR3 nucleotides: TGTGCCAGCAAGGGACTAGTGAACACCGGGGAGCTGTTTTTT. The variable domain in full, completed from reference TRBV2 and TRBJ2-2, reads EPEVTQTPSHQVTQMGQEVILRCVPISNHLYFYWYRQILGQKVEFLVSFYNNEISEKSEIFDDQFSVERPDGSNFTLKIRSTKLEDSAMYFCASKGLVNTGELFFGEGSRLTVL.

J is TRBJ2-2 and V is TRBV6-1; possibly TRBD1 for D (6 bases). The germline CDR1 and CDR2 sequences are MNHNS and SASEGT. The CDR3 contains 14 residues. With 3 bases removed from V and 4 bases from J, the gap between germline ends came to 9 bases. The CDR3 nucleotides are TGTGCCAGCAGTGATGGGGGCCCCACCGGGGAGCTGTTTTTT. The encoded protein is CASSDGGPTGELFF.

V and J are TRBV6-5 and TRBJ1-3; D uncertain. The CDR3 spans 12 residues. V was cut by 6 bases and J by 3 bases, with 6 bases left in between. Germline V gives CDR1 MNHEY, CDR2 SVGAGI. DNA of the CDR3: TGTGCCAGCAGCTCTAATGGAAACACCATATATTTT. Residues: CASSSNGNTIYF.

The chain employs TRBV2 and TRBJ1-1; TRBD1 matches 7 bases. V trimming: 3 bases; J trimming: 6 bases; junction bases outside the gene matches: 10. The length of the CDR3 is 15 residues. Germline loops: CDR1 SNHLY, CDR2 FYNNEI. CDR3 nucleotides: TGTGCCAGCAGTGAGACAGGGTGGGGGAAACCTGAAGCTTTCTTT. It specifies CASSETGWGKPEAFF.

This chain joins TRBV18 and TRBJ1-2, with D unresolved. Trimming removed 2 bases from V and 8 bases from J, with 15 bases in between. Germline CDR1 and CDR2: KGHSH and LQKENI. The CDR3 consists of 14 residues. In DNA, the CDR3 is TGTGCCAGCTCACCAGAGAGGGCCGTGGAGGGCTACACCTTC. It is translated as CASSPERAVEGYTF.

V gene TRBV2 combines with J gene TRBJ1-5; weak D call: TRBD1 (5 bases). V lost 5 bases and J lost 7, with 15 bases in between. This CDR3 is built from 14 residues. Germline V gene sequence: CDR1 SNHLY, CDR2 FYNNEI. The CDR3 region is CASSPDSQYQPQHF. The CDR3 DNA follows: TGTGCCAGCAGTCCCGACAGTCAATACCAGCCCCAGCATTTT.

The CDR3 bases are TGTGCCAGCAGAACGGAGTCCACCTACGAGCAGTACTTC. Protein: CASRTESTYEQYF. The J gene is TRBJ2-7, the V gene TRBV7-8; D call uncertain. The CDR3 length is 13 residues. Germline V lookup: CDR1 SGHVS, CDR2 FQNEAQ. V was trimmed by 6 bases and J by 2 bases, leaving 11 bases between them.